The 18 T cell receptor beta chains listed next were all sequenced from one sample in a study of monozygotic twins with inflammatory bowel disease (dated by TCRdb to the late 2010s). Library prep was done by 5' RACE. The sequencer listed for this sample is Illumina HiSeq 2500. After reprocessing by TCRdb, each CDR3 protein sequence is one entry, and no DNA is given. This sample's table lists more than 300,000 distinct CDR3 sequences. Approximately 2.4% of the sample comes from the top ten. Sequencing was performed on blood. All receptors come from a human donor with ulcerative colitis or Crohn's disease, or a healthy co-twin of an affected twin (not recorded which).

The chain couples TRBV20-1 to TRBJ2-5. CDR1 and CDR2 (germline): DFQATT, SNEGSKA (reference sequence). The CDR3 runs to 13 residues. CDR3 sequence reads: CSASLRFQETQYF.

V gene TRBV5-4 combines with J gene TRBJ1-5; no DNA is available, so the TRBD1 call from TCRdb remains unchecked. Per germline, CDR1 SGHNT and CDR2 YYREEE (reference sequence). The CDR3 consists of 15 residues. The CDR3 reads CASSAGQGASQPQHF.

The rearrangement uses TRBV4-3 and TRBJ2-7. CDR3 size: 15 residues. In germline, CDR1 is LGHNA, CDR2 YSLEER. The CDR3 reads CASSQGLQMLYEQYF.

The J gene is TRBJ1-2, the V gene TRBV4-3; TCRdb gives TRBD1 as the D gene, but with no DNA this cannot be confirmed. CDR1 and CDR2 (germline): LGHNA, YSLEER. The CDR3 covers 15 residues. CDR3 protein: CASSRGRDIYYGYTF.

The chain has TRBV13 and TRBJ1-3; TCRdb's assignment of TRBD1 cannot be checked, as there is no DNA. The CDR3 length is 15 residues. The V gene's germline CDR1 is PRHDT and CDR2 FYEKMQ (reference sequence). The CDR3 loop reads CASALPGQVANTIYF.

The chain employs TRBV20-1 and TRBJ2-7; the TCRdb call, TRBD1, lacks DNA for checking. Germline CDR1 DFQATT, CDR2 SNEGSKA (reference sequence). CDR3 size: 13 residues. The chain's CDR3 is CSARPLGQVEQYF.

The chain combines TRBV6-2 or TRBV6-3 with TRBJ1-6. This CDR3 comprises 18 residues. CDR1 and CDR2 from the germline V gene are MNHEY and SVGEGT. CDR3 region: CASSYDWDLSSYNSPLHF.

The chain has TRBV6-5 and TRBJ2-5. CDR1 is MNHEY, CDR2 SVGAGI, per germline. This CDR3 is built from 15 residues. CDR3 protein: CASSYSHGIQETQYF.

This rearrangement joins TRBV5-1 to TRBJ2-1; as DNA is missing, the TRBD1 call by TCRdb cannot be tested. The CDR3 totals 16 residues. Germline V gene sequence: CDR1 SGHRS, CDR2 YFSETQ. The CDR3 reads CASSRGTGRPYNEQFF.

The chain has TRBV19 and TRBJ2-2. The CDR3 length is 13 residues. Looked up from germline, CDR1 is LNHDA and CDR2 is SQIVND (reference sequence). CDR3 sequence reads: CASSLQTIGELFF.

The chain couples TRBV7-2 to TRBJ2-3; TCRdb returns TRBD1, unconfirmable since there is no DNA. The CDR3 runs 13 residues. Germline V CDR1 and CDR2: SGHTA, FQGNSA. CDR3 loop: CASSLRQGDTQYF.

This chain links TRBV7-8 with TRBJ1-5; TCRdb calls TRBD1, which cannot be checked without DNA. The germline gives CDR1 SGHVS, CDR2 FQNEAQ. The CDR3 consists of 16 residues. CDR3 sequence: CASSLATGGVNQPQHF.

J is TRBJ2-7 and V is TRBV9; the TCRdb D gene call, TRBD1, has no DNA to confirm it. The V gene's germline CDR1 is SGDLS and CDR2 YYNGEE. The CDR3 runs to 14 residues. CDR3 amino acids: CASSVAQGYYEQYF.

The chain uses TRBV11-2 and TRBJ2-5. This CDR3 has 12 amino acids. Germline assignment: CDR1 SGHAT and CDR2 FQNNGV. Here the CDR3 reads CASSLAGGTQYF.

The CDR3 spells CASSSTSGDFTDTQYF. This chain connects TRBV7-3 to TRBJ2-3; TCRdb's D call, TRBD2, is unchecked because there is no DNA. The CDR3 runs to 16 residues. The germline V gene encodes CDR1 SGHTA and CDR2 FQGTGA.

The chain has TRBV9 and TRBJ2-3; TCRdb picks TRBD2, but there is no DNA to check that call. The germline gives CDR1 SGDLS, CDR2 YYNGEE. The CDR3 has 15 amino acids. This chain's CDR3 is CASSISGGRTDTQYF.

CDR3 amino acids: CASSFLQGDYGYTF. The gene calls are TRBV5-4 and TRBJ1-2; TCRdb's assignment of TRBD1 cannot be checked, as there is no DNA. Germline V gene sequence: CDR1 SGHNT, CDR2 YYREEE (reference sequence). CDR3 length: 14 residues.

V and J are TRBV7-9 and TRBJ2-3; without DNA, the TCRdb call of TRBD2 cannot be checked. Germline lookup yields CDR1 SEHNR and CDR2 FQNEAQ (reference sequence). The CDR3 has 16 residues. The CDR3 is CASSFGASGVTDTQYF.